This T cell receptor beta chain originates from a study of cytomegalovirus exposure and HLA in healthy donors (dated 2017 in TCRdb). Background on the whole study: An earlier analysis of around 600 of the donors reported 250 to 300 Gb of sequence data and 117 million unique TCR beta sequences from 150 million to 200 million T cells. In an earlier analysis of 587 of the donors, high-throughput TCR beta sequencing was used to judge whether each TCR beta V gene segment behaved as functional or pseudogenic. The number of typed donors differed by locus: roughly 620-630 for A, B, C, DRB1 and DQB1; 500 to 550 for DQA1; over 600 for DPA1; and some 470 for DPB1. Five DR-DQ haplotypes were treated as single units for association and clustering because of strong linkage in the cohort. A later genetic analysis used genome-wide SNP genotypes for about 65% of the roughly 670 donors, treating that subset as a discovery cohort. In addition to the first cohort of around 670 subjects, a separate validation cohort of 130 or so different subjects was used. On average, roughly 250,000 unique TCR beta nucleotide sequences were sequenced per donor among about 400 genotyped donors of the cohort, with approximately 18% of those sequences being non-productive. Rather than using new phenotypic data, the later analysis identified candidate immune exposures from TCR beta sequences and from how often those sequences occurred across donors. To predict cytomegalovirus infection status, the study combined high-throughput TCR immunosequencing, statistical association of individual TCRs with disease status, and machine learning. The study used immunosequencing to profile the T cell repertoires of approximately 640 subjects and linked those repertoires to cytomegalovirus serostatus. Every discovery cohort repertoire had been produced on one sequencing platform. In a later analysis, previously published TCR beta repertoires from about 670 donors were re-analyzed and high-resolution HLA genotyping was added so that TCR occurrence patterns could be studied. Approximately 300 gigabases of sequencing data and roughly 81 million unique TCR sequences made up an early release that covered nearly 650 HLA-typed donors. The aim of the study was to test whether cataloging public T cell receptors could identify signatures of past pathogen exposure. Class I and class II HLA loci were covered by the typing at four-digit resolution. Alongside the repertoire data, information on donor age, sex, ethnicity and CMV serostatus was compiled. Of the roughly 400 genotyped donors, approximately 82% fell in the genetic ancestry cluster associated with self-reported Caucasian donors.

The protocol used for the library was the immunoSEQ multiplex PCR assay. A mixture of 60 forward primers for TCR Vbeta segments and 13 reverse primers for TCR Jbeta segments was used in the multiplex PCR. The CDR3 region of rearranged TCR beta genes was amplified from genomic DNA by a multiplex PCR assay. The Illumina HiSeq System was used to sequence the amplified TCR beta libraries as 87-base-pair reads. The study's own analysis went as follows. In a later analysis, some 80 million unique TCR beta chains were counted across the 500 to 850 repertoires, and roughly 10 million of these chains were shared by at least two donors. A nearest-neighbor algorithm error-corrected the raw reads and collapsed the reads into unique sequences, merging closely related sequences to remove PCR and sequencing errors. V, D and J gene segments were assigned by aligning CDR3 sequences to IMGT reference sequences. For a sequence to be retained, a match of at least six nucleotides was required to both a V gene segment and a J gene segment. A rearrangement counted as productive if the CDR3 had no stop codons and remained in frame with V and J, and every other rearrangement counted as non-productive. CDR3 was defined by IMGT convention, running from the second conserved V-encoded cysteine to the conserved J-encoded phenylalanine. The earlier analysis of approximately 590 of the donors excluded any sequence lacking an unambiguous match to a single V gene segment. An earlier analysis of 500 to 600 of the donors classified V segments as functional when productive rearrangements were above 56.7% and as segregating when the standard deviation between donors was above 5%. A statistical classification framework was built to diagnose cytomegalovirus status from the catalog of TCR beta chain sequences. In a later analysis, V and J genes were assigned by comparing TCR nucleotide sequences against IMGT/GENE-DB human TR gene sequences. Using the TCRdist pipeline, a later analysis assigned CDR3 sequences along with most-parsimonious VDJ recombination scenarios. In a later analysis, each TCR beta chain was defined by its CDR3 amino acid sequence together with its V-gene family, and reads without a unique V-gene family were excluded. To address suspected cross-contamination and a sequencing artifact, a later analysis removed some 620 highly shared, low-generation-probability nucleotide sequences. In a later analysis, a clonal expansion index was calculated for each public chain from normalized within-repertoire ranks of inferred template counts. A later analysis computed generation probabilities with a VDJ recombination model fitted to out-of-frame rearrangements, and checked the results against IGoR. Hypergeometric tests were used in a later analysis to score TCR-TCR, TCR-HLA and TCR-CMV co-occurrence, with a repertoire-size bias correction applied to the TCR pairs. To estimate false discovery rates, a later analysis permuted the HLA or CMV assignments 20 times. A later analysis grouped co-occurring TCRs with DBSCAN, adding TCRdist sequence similarity when clustering within HLA-allele-positive subsets. Co-occurrence clustering excluded repertoires with fewer than 30,000 or more than 120,000 public chains, plus five with anomalous nucleotide sharing. The clones in this table, taken by TCRdb from immuneACCESS, are in-frame only. Not every clone is retained; where verified, under half of the shortfall comes from an unresolved V gene, and the cause of the rest is unknown. The D gene and trimming were derived from the DNA, and the V and J assignments and clone size from that table. This sample is represented by roughly 190,000 clones; roughly 80% of them were singletons. Less than 4.5% of the sample belongs to the ten largest clones.

Beyond this particular receptor, the publication reports: The presence/absence analyses assumed that sequencing depth was roughly uniform across donors, and that assumption may not be true. In vitro tests confirmed that a few of the cytomegalovirus-associated TCR beta chains recognize cytomegalovirus antigens. Across donors, most TCR sequences were observed very rarely, whereas some public TCRs were present in many individuals. The earlier analysis of about 600 of the donors excluded some 16 rarely observed V segments, including chromosome 9 orphons, because counts were too low. A later analysis associated about 17,000 TCR beta sequences with specific HLA alleles at a false discovery rate of 0.05. The cohort was sequenced for TCR beta chains only, and without alpha or paired-chain data the features that could be detected were limited. Immune exposure information for the cohort was limited to CMV serostatus. The classifier was reported to diagnose cytomegalovirus status with high specificity and sensitivity in both the original and validation cohorts. Several of the top co-occurrence clusters appeared to be linked to parvovirus B19, influenza, CMV and Epstein-Barr virus, according to a later analysis. According to a later analysis, TCR association rates differed among HLA loci, with DRB1 alleles showing the most associated TCRs and HLA-C alleles showing the fewest. Correlated functional status among segregating V segments might reflect linkage disequilibrium, but an unknown experimental factor could not be ruled out. In a later genetic analysis, a missense DCLRE1C variant was associated with V-gene and J-gene trimming of TCR beta chains, and the association was replicated in an independent cohort. According to a later genetic analysis, donors in an Asian-associated ancestry cluster had fewer N-insertions in productive TCRs than the approximately 700-donor mean. Compared with equally common non-associated chains, HLA-associated TCR beta chains in a later analysis were more clonally expanded and had lower generation probabilities. The 87-base-pair reads could not distinguish some IMGT-functional V segments, including TRBV6-2 and TRBV6-3, so those segments were excluded. Because some donors lacked HLA typing at each locus, the association tests relied only on the typed subset. Broadly in line with IMGT annotations, most TCR beta V segments showed up in productive rearrangements about 87% or about 30% of the time in an earlier analysis of roughly 590 of the donors. A further reported finding was that TCR beta sequences accurately predicted the HLA-A and HLA-B alleles for most subjects in the first cohort. The authors suggested that the approach could potentially be generalized to other disease states and immunological phenotypes. According to a later analysis, most CMV-associated TCR beta chains appeared to be HLA-restricted, and the HLA associations seemed to be driven largely by CMV exposure. A total of 164 TCR beta chains were listed by the study as associated with cytomegalovirus. A cluster of highly shared sequence variants was judged likely to be a technical artifact of the sequencing pipeline. Assigning TCR associations to individual alleles was difficult when HLA alleles, especially DR and DQ, strongly co-occurred.

About this clone itself: The antigen it recognizes is unknown. Qualities for individual bases were not recorded, and no much larger clone is one base off.

The cohort was made up of 650 to 700 healthy bone marrow donors. Cohort members were all nominally healthy when sampled, although unrecorded immune exposures were likely present. The donor tested CMV seronegative and was one of the 352 seronegative cohort members. Every donor gave a peripheral blood sample, and the peripheral blood mononuclear cells from that sample were used for TCR beta sequencing. The Qiagen DNeasy Blood Extraction Kit was used to extract genomic DNA from the blood cell samples. Looking up the germline V gene yields CDR1 KGHSH and CDR2 LQKENI. From cysteine to phenylalanine, the CDR3 is 16 amino acids long. The entry retains the CDR3 DNA only, 48 bases that are in frame from base 1. V ends up 2 bases short and J 3 bases short, with an unmatched junction base count of 6.

The chain links TRBV18 with TRBJ1-1; 10 middle bases align to TRBD1. This clonotype was obtained from a man between 45 and 60 years old in good health and CMV-seronegative. The sequencing input was PBMCs. The base sequence is TGTGCCAGCTCACCATCGACAGGGGGCGGTTACACTGAAGCTTTCTTT. Translated, it reads CASSPSTGGGYTEAFF.